These 10 T cell receptor beta chains were sequenced from one sample in a study of T cell repertoires in cytomegalovirus infection. Their antigen targets remain unknown. Each CDR3 protein is one row after TCRdb ran MiXCR on the reads. The sample has 830,000 or so distinct CDR3 sequences, around a third seen once. The specimen comprised cultured CD8+ T cells from PBMCs, sampled from culture after CMV antigen stimulation. The receptors come from a human donor in good health (CMV status not recorded). Some clones in this sample may be carry-over from other donors' samples.

In the case of this clonotype: At one of its ends the junction is not consistent with the germline gene, which may arise from a read error. The rearrangement uses TRBV13 and TRBJ1-5, with D maybe TRBD1 (5 bases). CDR3 length equals 14 residues. Germline assignment: CDR1 PRHDT and CDR2 FYEKMQ (reference sequence). CDR3: CASSWGGSYQPQHF. In DNA, the CDR3 is TGTGCCAGCAGCTGGGGGGGTAGCTATCAGCCCCAGCATTTT.

The chain combines TRBV5-1 with TRBJ2-3, with 7 nucleotides matching TRBD2. Trimming removed 2 bases from V and 4 bases from J; junction bases left unmatched: 7. Germline CDR1 and CDR2: SGHRS and YFSETQ. The CDR3 contains 15 residues. CDR3 amino acids: CASSFQRGVSDTQYF. CDR3 DNA: TGCGCCAGCAGCTTCCAGCGGGGAGTGTCAGATACGCAGTATTTT.

This clonotype occurred many times. The chain carries TRBV7-8 and TRBJ1-6; a possible D gene is TRBD1 (6 bases). Germline V gene sequence: CDR1 SGHVS, CDR2 FQNEAQ. The V gene lost 2 bases and the J gene lost 0 bases, with 14 bases spanning the gap. This CDR3 is built from 18 residues. In nucleotides, the CDR3 is TGTGCCAGCAGCTTAAAGGGGGTGATAAGCTCCTATAATTCACCCCTCCACTTT. It encodes CASSLKGVISSYNSPLHF.

This clonotype has just a few counts. The chain is built from TRBV10-3 and TRBJ1-1; TRBD1 might be the D (6 bases). The CDR3 runs 15 residues. V lost 4 bases, J lost 7 bases, and 19 bases lay in between. Germline-derived CDR1 and CDR2 are ENHRY and SYGVKD. CDR3 sequence reads: CAISVSGAAGGEAFF. CDR3 nucleotides: TGTGCCATCAGTGTTTCAGGGGCGGCCGGGGGTGAAGCTTTCTTT.

This clonotype was seen ten or more times. This chain joins TRBV12-3 or TRBV12-4 and TRBJ1-1; D uncertain. V lost 6 bases to trimming and J lost 6 bases, with 14 bases between them. This CDR3 has 13 residues. This chain's CDR3 is CASSPAGAPEAFF. For the CDR3, the DNA is TGTGCCAGCAGCCCCGCAGGAGCCCCTGAAGCTTTCTTT.

This chain connects TRBV14 to TRBJ2-4; tentative D call: TRBD1 (6 bases). V dropped 3 bases and J dropped 0 bases, with 9 bases sitting between them. This CDR3 region has 15 residues. CDR1 and CDR2 (germline): SGHDN, FVKESK. The CDR3 region is CASSQSGQAKNIQYF. The CDR3 DNA reads TGTGCCAGCAGCCAGTCGGGACAAGCCAAAAACATTCAGTACTTC.

This clonotype appeared many times. This chain uses TRBV6-1 with TRBJ2-1, with 7 bases lining up with TRBD1. Losses at the gene ends were 1 base for V and 6 bases for J; bases not matched to a gene: 6. The CDR3 spans 15 residues. The germline V gene encodes CDR1 MNHNS and CDR2 SASEGT. CDR3 sequence reads: CASSEEVTGFNEQFF. CDR3 DNA sequence: TGTGCCAGCAGTGAAGAGGTGACAGGGTTCAATGAGCAGTTCTTC.

The table lists this clonotype with a few counts. V gene TRBV6-5 combines with J gene TRBJ2-7, with D perhaps given as TRBD1 or TRBD2 (5 bases each). The ends were cut back, 1 base at V and 0 bases at J, with 7 bases in the middle. The CDR3 sequence is 14 residues long. The germline CDR1 and CDR2 sequences are MNHEY and SVGAGI. Here the CDR3 reads CASSYFGASYEQYF. The CDR3 region has the DNA TGTGCCAGCAGTTACTTCGGGGCCTCCTACGAGCAGTACTTC.

The rearrangement joins TRBV25-1 to TRBJ2-6; 8 nucleotides agree with TRBD1. The V and J ends lost 5 bases and 4 bases, in that order; junction bases with no gene match: 10. This CDR3 has 17 residues. The germline gives CDR1 MGHDK, CDR2 SYGVNS. The CDR3 coding sequence is TGTGCCAGCAGTCCTCCAGGGGGCCCTCTGGGGGCCAACGTCCTGACTTTC. Its protein product is CASSPPGGPLGANVLTF.

V is TRBV6-2 or TRBV6-3 and J is TRBJ1-1; 7 bases agree with TRBD1. The CDR3 runs 14 residues. The trim removed 4 bases at V and 7 bases at J, leaving 9 bases unmatched. The V gene's germline CDR1 is MNHEY and CDR2 SVGEGT. CDR3 in amino acids: CASSSDPGQIEAFF. In nucleotides, the CDR3 is TGTGCCAGCAGTTCGGACCCGGGACAGATTGAAGCTTTCTTT.